This TCR beta chain is from a study of T cell responses to AZD1222 COVID-19 vaccine. The assay was immunoSEQ multiplex PCR, and TCRdb's table has in-frame clones only and misses some. The sample includes 200,000 to 250,000 clones, roughly 94% of them seen just once. As concerns this clone: Its specificity is unknown.

The CDR3 is 14 amino acids. CDR1 and CDR2 (germline): SQVTM, ANQGSEA. With V trimmed by 5 bases and J by 4 bases, 8 bases remained unmatched. Study-wide results and caveats: With dominance at 160-218 and 743-854, vaccine-associated CD4 TCRs spanned spike. Baseline seropositives among AZD1222 recipients totaled only five or six. Nearly half of spike-specific TCRs reportedly target variant regions that are unmutated in the B.1.351 and B.1.1.7 variants.

The sequence was collected from an adult who received the MenACWY meningococcal vaccine as a control. This sample comprised peripheral blood, obtained 28 days after the second dose of the MenACWY control vaccine. The chain is built from TRBV29-1 and TRBJ1-3; 7 bases fit TRBD1. CDR3 protein: CSVTFLTGGNTIYF. The CDR3 nucleotides read TGCAGCGTTACTTTTTTGACAGGGGGAAACACCATATATTTT.